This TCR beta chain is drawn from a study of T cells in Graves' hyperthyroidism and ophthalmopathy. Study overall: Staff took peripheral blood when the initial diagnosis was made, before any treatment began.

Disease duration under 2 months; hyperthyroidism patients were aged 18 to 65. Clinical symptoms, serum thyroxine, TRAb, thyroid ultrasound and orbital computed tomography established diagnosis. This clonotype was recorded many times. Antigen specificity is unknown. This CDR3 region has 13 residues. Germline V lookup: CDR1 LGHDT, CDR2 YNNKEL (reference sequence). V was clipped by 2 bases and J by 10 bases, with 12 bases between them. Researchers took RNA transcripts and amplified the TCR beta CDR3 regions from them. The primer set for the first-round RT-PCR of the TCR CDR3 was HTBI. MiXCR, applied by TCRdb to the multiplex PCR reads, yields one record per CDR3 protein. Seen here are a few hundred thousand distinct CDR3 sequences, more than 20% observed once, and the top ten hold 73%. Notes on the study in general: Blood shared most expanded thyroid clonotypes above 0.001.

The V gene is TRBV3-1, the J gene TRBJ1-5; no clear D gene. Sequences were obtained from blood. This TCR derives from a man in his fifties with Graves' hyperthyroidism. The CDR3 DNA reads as TGTGCCAGCAGCCAATCTAGCCTTGGCCCCCAGCATTTT. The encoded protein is CASSQSSLGPQHF.